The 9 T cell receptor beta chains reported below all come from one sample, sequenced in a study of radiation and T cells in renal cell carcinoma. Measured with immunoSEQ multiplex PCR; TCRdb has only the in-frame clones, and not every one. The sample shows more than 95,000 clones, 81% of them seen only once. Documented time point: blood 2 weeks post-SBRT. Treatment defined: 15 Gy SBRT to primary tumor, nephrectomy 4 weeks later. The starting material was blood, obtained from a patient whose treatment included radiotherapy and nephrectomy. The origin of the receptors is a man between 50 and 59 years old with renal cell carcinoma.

The CDR3 loop is CASSAPGPEKLFF. The CDR3 DNA is TGTGCCAGTAGTGCCCCGGGACCAGAAAAACTGTTTTTT. V is TRBV19 and J is TRBJ1-4, with D tentatively TRBD1 (5 bases). This CDR3 is 13 amino acids long. The V end was cut by 5 bases, the J end by 8 bases, with 12 bases between. Germline-derived CDR1 and CDR2 are LNHDA and SQIVND (reference sequence).

CDR3 in amino acids: CASSPERESSYEQYF. The CDR3 DNA sequence: TGTGCCAGCAGCCCGGAGCGGGAGTCATCCTACGAGCAGTACTTC. The chain links TRBV4-2 to TRBJ2-7; the match to TRBD2 covers 8 bases. This CDR3 is 15 amino acids long. Unmatched junction bases numbered 6, after V lost 4 bases and J lost 1 base. From germline, CDR1 is LGHNA and CDR2 YNFKEQ.

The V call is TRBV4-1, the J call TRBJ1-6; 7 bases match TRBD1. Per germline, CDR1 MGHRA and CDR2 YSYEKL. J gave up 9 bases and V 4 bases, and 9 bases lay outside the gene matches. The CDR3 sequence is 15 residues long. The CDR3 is CASSRVTGEGSPLHF. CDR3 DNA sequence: TGCGCCAGCAGCCGGGTAACAGGGGAGGGTTCACCCCTCCACTTT.

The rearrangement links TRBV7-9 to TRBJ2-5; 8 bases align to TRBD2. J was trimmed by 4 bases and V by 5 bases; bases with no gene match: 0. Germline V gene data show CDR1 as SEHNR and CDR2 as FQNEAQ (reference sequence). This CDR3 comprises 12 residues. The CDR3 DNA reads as TGTGCCAGCAGCCGGGAGGGAGAGACCCAGTACTTC. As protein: CASSREGETQYF. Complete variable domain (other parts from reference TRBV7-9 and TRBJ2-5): DTGVSQNPRHKITKRGQNVTFRCDPISEHNRLYWYRQTLGQGPEFLTYFQNEAQLEKSRLLSDRFSAERPKGSFSTLEIQRTEQGDSAMYLCASSREGETQYFGPGTRLLVL.

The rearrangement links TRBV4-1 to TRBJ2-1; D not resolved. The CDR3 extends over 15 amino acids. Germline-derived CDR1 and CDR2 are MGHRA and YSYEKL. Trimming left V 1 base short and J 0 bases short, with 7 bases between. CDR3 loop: CASSQVPGSYNEQFF. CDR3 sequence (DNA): TGCGCCAGCAGCCAAGTCCCGGGCTCCTACAATGAGCAGTTCTTC.

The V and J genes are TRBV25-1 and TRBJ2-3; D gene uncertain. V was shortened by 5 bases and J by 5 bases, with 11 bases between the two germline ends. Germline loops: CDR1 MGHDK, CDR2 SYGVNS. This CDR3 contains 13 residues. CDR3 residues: CASSKRAKDTQYF. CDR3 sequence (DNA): TGTGCCAGCAGTAAAAGGGCAAAAGATACGCAGTATTTT.

CDR3 region: CASSIGLGGSLSLDTDTQYF. The CDR3 nucleotides are TGTGCCAGTAGTATAGGCCTCGGAGGGTCTCTCTCCCTAGACACAGATACGCAGTATTTT. This chain uses TRBV19 with TRBJ2-3, with a possible D match to TRBD2 (6 bases). Trimming took off 1 base at V and 2 bases at J, with 25 bases between the two ends. The V gene's germline CDR1 is LNHDA and CDR2 SQIVND (reference sequence). CDR3 length equals 20 residues. The full variable domain, completed using reference TRBV19 and TRBJ2-3, is DGGITQSPKYLFRKEGQNVTLSCEQNLNHDAMYWYRQDPGQGLRLIYYSQIVNDFQKGDIAEGYSVSREKKESFPLTVTSAQKNPTAFYLCASSIGLGGSLSLDTDTQYFGPGTRLTVL.

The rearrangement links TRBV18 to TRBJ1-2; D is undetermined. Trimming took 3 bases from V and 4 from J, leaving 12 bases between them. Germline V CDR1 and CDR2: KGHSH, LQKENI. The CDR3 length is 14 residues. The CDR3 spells CASSPPTEPYGYTF. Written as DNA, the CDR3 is TGTGCCAGCTCACCTCCTACAGAACCCTATGGCTACACCTTC. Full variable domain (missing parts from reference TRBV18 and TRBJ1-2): NAGVMQNPRHLVRRRGQEARLRCSPMKGHSHVYWYRQLPEEGLKFMVYLQKENIIDESGMPKERFSAEFPKEGPSILRIQQVVRGDSAAYFCASSPPTEPYGYTFGSGTRLTVV.

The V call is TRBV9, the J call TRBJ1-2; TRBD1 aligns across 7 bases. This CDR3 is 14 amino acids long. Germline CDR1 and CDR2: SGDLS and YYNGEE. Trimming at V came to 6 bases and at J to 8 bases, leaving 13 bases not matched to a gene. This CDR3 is CASTPGGGSKGYTF. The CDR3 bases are TGTGCCAGCACCCCAGGGGGGGGTTCTAAAGGCTACACCTTC.